Detailed here is one T cell receptor (beta chain). V was pared by 5 bases and J by 4 bases, with 4 bases of the junction left unmatched. The CDR3 loop spans 13 amino acids. CDR1 SGHAT and CDR2 FQNNGV come from the germline V gene. The data were obtained in a study of CD8 T cells in Susac syndrome. RNA totalling roughly 0.5 to 1 ug underwent reverse transcription with random hexamers. Amplification of TCR beta CDR3 by immunoSEQ multiplex PCR spanned 54 Vbeta and 13 Jbeta. TCRdb called the immunoSEQ multiplex PCR reads again in MiXCR, with one record for every CDR3 protein. This table has approximately 230,000 distinct CDR3 sequences, about 93% appearing once. Sequencing targeted TCR beta in blood CD8+ and CD4+ T cells.

V gene TRBV11-2 combines with J gene TRBJ2-5, with 7 bases fitting TRBD2. The material sequenced was CD4+ T cells from PBMCs. This receptor was taken from a human donor with multiple sclerosis. Here the CDR3 DNA reads TGTGCCAGCAGCACTAGCGTCCGAGAGACCCAGTACTTC. It yields the protein CASSTSVRETQYF.